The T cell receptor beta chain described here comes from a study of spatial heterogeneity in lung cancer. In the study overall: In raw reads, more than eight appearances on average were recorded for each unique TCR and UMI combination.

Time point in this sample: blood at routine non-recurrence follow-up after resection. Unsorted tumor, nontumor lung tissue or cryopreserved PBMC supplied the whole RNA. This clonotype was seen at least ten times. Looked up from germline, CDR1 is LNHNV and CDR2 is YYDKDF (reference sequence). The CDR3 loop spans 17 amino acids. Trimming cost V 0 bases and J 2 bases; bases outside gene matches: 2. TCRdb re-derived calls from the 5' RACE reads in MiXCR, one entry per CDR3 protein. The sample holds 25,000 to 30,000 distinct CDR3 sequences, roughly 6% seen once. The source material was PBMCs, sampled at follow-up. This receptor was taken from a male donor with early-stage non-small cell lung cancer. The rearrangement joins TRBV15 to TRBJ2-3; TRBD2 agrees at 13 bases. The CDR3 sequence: CATSRDGTSGATDTQYF. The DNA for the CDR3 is TGTGCCACCAGCAGAGATGGGACTAGCGGGGCCACAGATACGCAGTATTTT.